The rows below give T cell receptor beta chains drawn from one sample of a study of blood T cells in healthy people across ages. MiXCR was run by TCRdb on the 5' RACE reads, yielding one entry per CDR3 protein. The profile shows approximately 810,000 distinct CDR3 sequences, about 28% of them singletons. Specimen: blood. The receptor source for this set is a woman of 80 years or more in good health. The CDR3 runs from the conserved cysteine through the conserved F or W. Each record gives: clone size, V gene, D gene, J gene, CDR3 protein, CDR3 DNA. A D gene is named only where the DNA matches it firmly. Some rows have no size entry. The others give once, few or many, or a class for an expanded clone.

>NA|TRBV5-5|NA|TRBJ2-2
CASSSGTTAGELFF
TGTGCCAGCAGTTCCGGGACCACGGCAGGGGAGCTGTTTTTT
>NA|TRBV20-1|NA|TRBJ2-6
CSAISGWGGFSGANVLTF
TGCAGTGCTATTAGCGGGTGGGGGGGCTTCTCTGGGGCCAACGTCCTGACTTTC
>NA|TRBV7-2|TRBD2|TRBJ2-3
CASSPRLGGLAGFTDTQYF
TGTGCCAGCAGCCCCCGCCTCGGGGGACTAGCGGGATTCACAGATACGCAGTATTTT
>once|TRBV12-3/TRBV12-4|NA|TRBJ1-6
CAGRLSGSPPLHF
TGTGCCGGCAGGCTCAGTGGATCTCCACCCCTCCACTTT
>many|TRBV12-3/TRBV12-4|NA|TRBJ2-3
CASSAPEFYDTQYF
TGTGCCAGCAGTGCCCCAGAATTCTACGATACGCAGTATTTT
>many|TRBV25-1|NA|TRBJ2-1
CASSEGYEQFF
TGTGCCAGCAGTGAGGGTTATGAGCAGTTCTTC
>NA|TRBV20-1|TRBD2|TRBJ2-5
CSAKDGTSGTSEQYF
TGCAGTGCTAAAGACGGGACTAGCGGTACAAGTGAGCAGTACTTC
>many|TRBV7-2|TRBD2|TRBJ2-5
CASSRTLLAGGPYNQETQYF
TGTGCCAGCAGCCGAACACTATTAGCGGGGGGACCCTACAATCAAGAGACCCAGTACTTC
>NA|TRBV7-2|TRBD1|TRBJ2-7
CAISEPGQYYEQYF
TGTGCCATCAGTGAGCCGGGACAGTACTACGAGCAGTACTTC
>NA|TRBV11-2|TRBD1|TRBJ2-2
CASSLENRGIFGELFF
TGTGCCAGCAGCTTAGAAAACAGGGGGATTTTCGGGGAGCTGTTTTTT
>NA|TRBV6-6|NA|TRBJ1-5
CASAPVGINQPQHF
TGTGCCAGCGCACCCGTGGGGATTAATCAGCCCCAGCATTTT
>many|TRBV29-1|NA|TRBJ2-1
CSVVRSSYNEQFF
TGCAGCGTTGTTAGGAGCTCCTACAATGAGCAGTTCTTC
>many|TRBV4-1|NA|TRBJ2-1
CASSQVMEGGNEQFF
TGCGCCAGCAGCCAAGTCATGGAAGGGGGGAATGAGCAGTTCTTC
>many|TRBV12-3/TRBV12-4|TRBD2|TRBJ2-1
CASRPRGSGGANEQFF
TGTGCCAGCAGACCCCGGGGGAGCGGGGGGGCCAATGAGCAGTTCTTC
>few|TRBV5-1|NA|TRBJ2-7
CASSLGRHEQYF
TGCGCCAGCAGCTTGGGACGCCACGAGCAGTACTTC
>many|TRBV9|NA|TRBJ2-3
CASSNGLSTDTQYF
TGTGCCAGCAGCAACGGGCTTAGCACAGATACGCAGTATTTT
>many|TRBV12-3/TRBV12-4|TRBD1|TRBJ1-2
CASTEGPGGIYGYTF
TGTGCCAGCACTGAGGGCCCAGGGGGAATATATGGCTACACCTTC
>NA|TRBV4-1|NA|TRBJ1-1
CASSLPDFAAGNTEAFF
TGCGCCAGCAGCCTCCCCGACTTTGCGGCCGGGAACACTGAAGCTTTCTTT
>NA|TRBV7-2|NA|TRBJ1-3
CASSFFTGYRDRNTIYF
TGTGCCAGCAGCTTCTTTACCGGATATAGAGACCGAAACACCATATATTTT
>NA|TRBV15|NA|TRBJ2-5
CATSRGGSGETQYF
TGTGCCACCAGCAGAGGAGGGTCGGGGGAGACCCAGTACTTC
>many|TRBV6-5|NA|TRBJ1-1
CASSYGRTGNTEAFF
TGTGCCAGCAGTTATGGCCGGACGGGGAACACTGAAGCTTTCTTT
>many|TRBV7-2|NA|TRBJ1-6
CASSFGTEYNSPLHF
TGTGCCAGCAGCTTTGGGACGGAATATAATTCACCCCTCCACTTT
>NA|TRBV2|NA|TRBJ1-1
CASSRVEAFF
TGTGCCAGCAGCAGAGTTGAAGCTTTCTTT
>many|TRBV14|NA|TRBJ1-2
CASSPPGAHYGYTF
TGTGCCAGCAGCCCCCCGGGGGCACACTATGGCTACACCTTC
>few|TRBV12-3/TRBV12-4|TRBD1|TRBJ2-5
CASSLAGQGLGGQYF
TGTGCCAGCAGTTTAGCGGGACAGGGTCTCGGTGGGCAGTACTTC
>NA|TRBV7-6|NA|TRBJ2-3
CARSLVIGTPDTQYF
TGTGCCCGCAGCTTAGTGATAGGAACCCCAGATACGCAGTATTTT
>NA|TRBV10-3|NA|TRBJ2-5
CAISESTFQETQYF
TGTGCCATCAGTGAGTCCACCTTCCAAGAGACCCAGTACTTC
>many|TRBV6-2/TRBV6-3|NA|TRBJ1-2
CASSPIKNVDGYTF
TGTGCCAGCAGCCCGATAAAGAATGTAGATGGCTACACCTTC